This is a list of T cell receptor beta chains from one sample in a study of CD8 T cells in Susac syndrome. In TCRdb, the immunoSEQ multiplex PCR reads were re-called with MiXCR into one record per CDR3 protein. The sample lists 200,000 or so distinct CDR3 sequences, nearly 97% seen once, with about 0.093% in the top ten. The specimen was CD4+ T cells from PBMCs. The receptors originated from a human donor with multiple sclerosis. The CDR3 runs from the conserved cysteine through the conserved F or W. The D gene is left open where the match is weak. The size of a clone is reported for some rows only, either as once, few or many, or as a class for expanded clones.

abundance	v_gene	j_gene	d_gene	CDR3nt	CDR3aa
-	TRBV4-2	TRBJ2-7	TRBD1	TGTGCCAGCAGCCCCGGGACAGGGGGGGACGAGCAGTACTTC	CASSPGTGGDEQYF
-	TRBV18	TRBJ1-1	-	TGTGCCAGCTCGCCGCAGGGGATCGACACTGAAGCTTTCTTT	CASSPQGIDTEAFF
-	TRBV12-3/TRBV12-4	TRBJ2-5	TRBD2	TGTGCCAGCAGTCCCCGCTGGATAGGGCGGGGGGGAGAGACCCAGTACTTC	CASSPRWIGRGGETQYF
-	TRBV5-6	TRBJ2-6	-	TGTGCCAGCAGGACACCAGGGGACTCTGGGGCCAACGTCCTGACTTTC	CASRTPGDSGANVLTF
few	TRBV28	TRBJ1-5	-	TGTGCCAGCAGTTTGCGGGGTCAGCCCCAGCATTTT	CASSLRGQPQHF
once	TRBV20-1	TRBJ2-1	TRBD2	TGCAGTGCTATAGCGGGAAGTGGTTACAATGAGCAGTTCTTC	CSAIAGSGYNEQFF
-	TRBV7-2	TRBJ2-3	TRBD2	TGTGCCAGCAGCTTATGGTACCGGCGGGGGTATGCAGATACGCAGTATTTT	CASSLWYRRGYADTQYF
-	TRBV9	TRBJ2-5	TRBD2	TGTGCCAGCAGCGTGACGGTAGCGGGGGGGGATTACCAAGAGACCCAGTACTTC	CASSVTVAGGDYQETQYF
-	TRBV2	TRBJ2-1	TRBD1	TGTGCCAGCACATTGGACAGGGCGGATGCGGATGAGCAGTTCTTC	CASTLDRADADEQFF
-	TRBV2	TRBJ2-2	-	TGTGCCAGCAGTCTGACAGGAACGGCTAATGGCGGGGAGCTGTTTTTT	CASSLTGTANGGELFF
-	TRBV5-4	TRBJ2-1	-	TGTGCCAGCAGCACCACAGGGTCCCACAATGAGCAGTTCTTC	CASSTTGSHNEQFF
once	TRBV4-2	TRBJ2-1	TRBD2	TGTGCCAGCAGCCAAGAACCCTTAGCGGGGTTAGAGTTCTTC	CASSQEPLAGLEFF
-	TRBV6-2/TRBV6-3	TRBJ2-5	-	TGTGCCAGCAGTTTTTCGTCGCGGCAGACCCAGTACTTC	CASSFSSRQTQYF
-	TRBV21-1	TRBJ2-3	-	TGTGCCAGCAGCAAAAGCCCGGACAGGGGAATCACAGATACGCAGTATTTT	CASSKSPDRGITDTQYF
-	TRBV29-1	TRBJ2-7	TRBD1	TGCAGCGTGCATCGAGGACAGGGAAAGTACGAGCAGTACTTC	CSVHRGQGKYEQYF
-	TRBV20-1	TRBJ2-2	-	TGCAGTGCTGGTATGACAGGTACCGGGGAGCTGTTTTTT	CSAGMTGTGELFF
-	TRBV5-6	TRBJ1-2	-	TGTGCCAGCACCCCTGGGGGTAACGGCTACACCTTC	CASTPGGNGYTF
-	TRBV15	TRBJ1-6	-	TGTGCCACCAGCAGAGATTCAGCACTAATTCAGAATTCACCCCTCCACTTT	CATSRDSALIQNSPLHF
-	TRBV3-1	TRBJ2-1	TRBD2	TGTGCCAGCAGCCAGGGCCGACTAGCGGGGGCCCTGGGGAATGAGCAGTTCTTC	CASSQGRLAGALGNEQFF
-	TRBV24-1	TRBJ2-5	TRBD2	TGTGCCACCAGTGACCCTAGCGGGGGTATAAGAGAGACCCAGTACTTC	CATSDPSGGIRETQYF
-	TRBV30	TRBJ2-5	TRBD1	TGTGCCTGGTCGGGACAGCTCCAAGAGACCCAGTACTTC	CAWSGQLQETQYF
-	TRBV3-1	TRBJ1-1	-	TGTGCCAGCAGGTCACAGGGAAGCACTGAAGCTTTCTTT	CASRSQGSTEAFF
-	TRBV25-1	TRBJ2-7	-	TGTGCGTCGACAGACCTATACGAGCAGTACTTC	CASTDLYEQYF
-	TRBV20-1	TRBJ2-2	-	TGCAGTGCTAGGGGGACGGGGGACACCGGGGAGCTGTTTTTT	CSARGTGDTGELFF
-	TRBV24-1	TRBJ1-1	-	TGTGCCACAACCGGCTCGGGAGAAGCTTTCTTT	CATTGSGEAFF
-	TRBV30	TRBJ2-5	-	TGTGCCTGGGAACAGGGAGAGACCCAGTACTTC	CAWEQGETQYF
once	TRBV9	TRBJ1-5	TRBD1	TGTGCCAGCATTTGGGGGGGGACAGAAAATCAGCCCCAGCATTTT	CASIWGGTENQPQHF
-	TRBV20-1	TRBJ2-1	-	TGCAGTGCTCACCCAGGTGGCCTGTCCATCAATGAGCAGTTCTTC	CSAHPGGLSINEQFF
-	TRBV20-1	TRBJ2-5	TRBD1	TGCAGTGCTTGGGCACGGACAGGGCAGGCTCAAGAGACCCAGTACTTC	CSAWARTGQAQETQYF
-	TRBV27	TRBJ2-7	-	TGTGCCAGCAGTCCTGGGACACGCTACGAGCAGTACTTC	CASSPGTRYEQYF
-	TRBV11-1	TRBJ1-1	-	TGTGCCAGCAGCCTAAGATTTGGGCGGGGGGCAACGAACACTGAAGCTTTCTTT	CASSLRFGRGATNTEAFF
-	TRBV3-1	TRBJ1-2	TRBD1	TGTGCCAGCAGCCAATTGGACAGGTCCGACGGCTACACCTTC	CASSQLDRSDGYTF
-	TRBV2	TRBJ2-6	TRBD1	TGTGCCAGCAATCCGACAGGGCCCTCTGGGGCCAACGTCCTGACTTTC	CASNPTGPSGANVLTF
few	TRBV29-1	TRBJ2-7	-	TGCAGCGTCTTGGCTGGCTACGAGCAGTACTTC	CSVLAGYEQYF
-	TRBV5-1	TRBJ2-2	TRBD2	TGCGCCAGCAGCCAAGACGGACTAGTCACCGGGGAGCTGTTTTTT	CASSQDGLVTGELFF
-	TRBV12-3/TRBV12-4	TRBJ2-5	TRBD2	TGTGCCTCATCTCAGACTAGCCGTGAGACCCAGTACTTC	CASSQTSRETQYF
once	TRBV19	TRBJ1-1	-	TGTGCCAGTACGGCTAGGGACCGGATTGCAGCTTTCTTT	CASTARDRIAAFF
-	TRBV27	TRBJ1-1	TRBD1	TGTGCCAGCAGTTCCAACCGGGACAGGGGCGCTGAAGCTTTCTTT	CASSSNRDRGAEAFF
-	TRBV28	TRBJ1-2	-	TGTGCCAGCAGCCGACCAGAACATGGCTACACCTTC	CASSRPEHGYTF
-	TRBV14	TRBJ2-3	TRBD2	TGTGCCAGCAGCCTACTAGCGGGGGCGTTGATGGATACGCAGTATTTT	CASSLLAGALMDTQYF
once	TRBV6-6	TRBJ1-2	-	TGTGCCAGCAGTACGGGGGGCGTTTCTAACTATGGCTACACCTTC	CASSTGGVSNYGYTF
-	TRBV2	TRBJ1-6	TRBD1	TGTGCCAGCACCCGACTGGGACAGAAGAATTCACCCCTCCACTTT	CASTRLGQKNSPLHF
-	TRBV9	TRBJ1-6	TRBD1	TGTGCCAGCAGCGTAGTAGACAGGGTCGGGTGGAATTCACCCCTCCACTTT	CASSVVDRVGWNSPLHF
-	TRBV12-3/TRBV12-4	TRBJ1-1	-	TGTGCCAGCAGCCCCGCGACAGCGAACACTGAAGCTTTCTTT	CASSPATANTEAFF
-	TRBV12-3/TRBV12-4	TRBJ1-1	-	TGTGCCAGCAGTTTAGACCGATTTGCAGCTTTCTTT	CASSLDRFAAFF